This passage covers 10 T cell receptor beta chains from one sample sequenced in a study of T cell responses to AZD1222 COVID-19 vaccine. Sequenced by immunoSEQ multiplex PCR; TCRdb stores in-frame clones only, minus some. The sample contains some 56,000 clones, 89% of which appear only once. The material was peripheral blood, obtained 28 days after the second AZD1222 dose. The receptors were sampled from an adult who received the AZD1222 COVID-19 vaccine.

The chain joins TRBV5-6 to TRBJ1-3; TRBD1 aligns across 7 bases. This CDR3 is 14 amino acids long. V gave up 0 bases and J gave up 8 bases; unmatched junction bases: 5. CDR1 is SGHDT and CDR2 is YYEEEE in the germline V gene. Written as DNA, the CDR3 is TGTGCCAGCAGCTTGGGACAGGGTACATACACCATATATTTT. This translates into CASSLGQGTYTIYF.

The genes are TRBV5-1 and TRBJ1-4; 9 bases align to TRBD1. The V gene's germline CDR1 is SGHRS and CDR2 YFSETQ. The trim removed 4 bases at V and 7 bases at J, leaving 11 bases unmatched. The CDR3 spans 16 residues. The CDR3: CASSPTGGAQGEKLFF. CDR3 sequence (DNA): TGCGCCAGCAGCCCCACAGGGGGCGCACAGGGTGAAAAACTGTTTTTT.

For the CDR3, the DNA is TGTGCCAGCAGGTTAACGGGTCGGGGTGAGCAGTTCTTC. It codes for CASRLTGRGEQFF. This chain connects TRBV7-2 to TRBJ2-1, with D possibly TRBD2 on 5 matching bases. In germline, CDR1 is SGHTA, CDR2 FQGNSA. The CDR3 runs 13 residues. The V and J ends lost 6 bases and 9 bases respectively, with 15 bases between them. Complete variable domain (other parts from reference TRBV7-2 and TRBJ2-1): GAGVSQSPSNKVTEKGKDVELRCDPISGHTALYWYRQSLGQGLEFLIYFQGNSAPDKSGLPSDRFSAERTGGSVSTLTIQRTQQEDSAVYLCASRLTGRGEQFFGPGTRLTVL.

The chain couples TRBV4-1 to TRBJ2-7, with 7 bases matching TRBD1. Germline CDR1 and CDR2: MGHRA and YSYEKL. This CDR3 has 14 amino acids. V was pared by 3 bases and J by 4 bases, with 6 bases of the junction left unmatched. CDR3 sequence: CASSQTGTAYEQYF. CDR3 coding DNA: TGCGCCAGCAGCCAGACGGGGACAGCTTACGAGCAGTACTTC.

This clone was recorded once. This CDR3 reads CATSDRPDRFYYEQYF. The CDR3 region has the DNA TGTGCCACCAGTGATCGCCCAGACAGATTTTACTACGAGCAGTACTTC. The chain uses TRBV24-1 and TRBJ2-7; a weak D match, TRBD1 (5 bases). Germline V CDR1 and CDR2: KGHDR, SFDVKD. With 3 bases removed from V and 3 bases from J, the gap between germline ends came to 17 bases. This CDR3 is built from 16 residues.

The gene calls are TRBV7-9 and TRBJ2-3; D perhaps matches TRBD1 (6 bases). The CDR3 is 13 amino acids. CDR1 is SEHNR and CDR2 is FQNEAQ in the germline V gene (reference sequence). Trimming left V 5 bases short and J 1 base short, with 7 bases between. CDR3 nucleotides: TGTGCCAGCAGCCCAGGGGGCACAGATACGCAGTATTTT. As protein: CASSPGGTDTQYF.

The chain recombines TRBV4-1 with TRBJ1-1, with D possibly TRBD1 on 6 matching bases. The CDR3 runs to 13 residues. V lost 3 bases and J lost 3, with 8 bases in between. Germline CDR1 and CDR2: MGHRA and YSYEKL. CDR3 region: CASSQNRDTEAFF. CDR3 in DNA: TGCGCCAGCAGCCAGAACAGGGACACTGAAGCTTTCTTT.

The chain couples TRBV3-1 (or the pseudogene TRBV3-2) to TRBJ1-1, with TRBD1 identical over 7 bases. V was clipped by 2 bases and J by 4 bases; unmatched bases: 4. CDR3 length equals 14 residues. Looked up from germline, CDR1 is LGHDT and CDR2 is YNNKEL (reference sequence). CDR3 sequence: CASSQPTGTTEAFF. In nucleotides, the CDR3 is TGTGCCAGCAGCCAACCGACAGGGACCACTGAAGCTTTCTTT.

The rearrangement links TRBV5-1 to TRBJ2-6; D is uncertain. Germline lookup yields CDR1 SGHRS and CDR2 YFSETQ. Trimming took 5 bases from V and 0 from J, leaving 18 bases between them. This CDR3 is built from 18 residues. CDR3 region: CASSEGLSRSSGANVLTF. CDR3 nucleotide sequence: TGCGCCAGCAGTGAAGGGCTATCACGGAGCTCTGGGGCCAACGTCCTGACTTTC.

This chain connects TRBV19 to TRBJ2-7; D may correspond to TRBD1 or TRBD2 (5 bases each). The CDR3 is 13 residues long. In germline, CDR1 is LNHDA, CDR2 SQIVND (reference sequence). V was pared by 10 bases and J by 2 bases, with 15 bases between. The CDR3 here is CATRTRETYEQYF. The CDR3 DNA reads TGTGCCACCAGGACAAGGGAGACCTACGAGCAGTACTTC.